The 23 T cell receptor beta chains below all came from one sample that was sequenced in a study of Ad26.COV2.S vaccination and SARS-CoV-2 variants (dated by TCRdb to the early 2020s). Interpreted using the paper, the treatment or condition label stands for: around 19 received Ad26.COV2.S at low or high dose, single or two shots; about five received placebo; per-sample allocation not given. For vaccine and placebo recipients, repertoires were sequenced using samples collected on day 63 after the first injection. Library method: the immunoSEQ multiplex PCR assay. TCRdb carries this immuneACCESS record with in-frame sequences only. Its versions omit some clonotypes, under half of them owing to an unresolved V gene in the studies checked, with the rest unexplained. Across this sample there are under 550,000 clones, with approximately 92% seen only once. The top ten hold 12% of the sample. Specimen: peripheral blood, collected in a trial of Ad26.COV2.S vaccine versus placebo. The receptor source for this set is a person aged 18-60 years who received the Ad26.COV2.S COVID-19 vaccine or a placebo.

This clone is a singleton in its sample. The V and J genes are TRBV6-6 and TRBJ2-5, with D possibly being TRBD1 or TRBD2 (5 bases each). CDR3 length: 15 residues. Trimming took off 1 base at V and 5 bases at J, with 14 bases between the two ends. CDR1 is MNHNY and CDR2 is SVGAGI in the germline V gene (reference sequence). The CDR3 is CASSYWDDHGETQYF. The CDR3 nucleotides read TGTGCCAGCAGTTACTGGGACGATCACGGGGAGACCCAGTACTTC.

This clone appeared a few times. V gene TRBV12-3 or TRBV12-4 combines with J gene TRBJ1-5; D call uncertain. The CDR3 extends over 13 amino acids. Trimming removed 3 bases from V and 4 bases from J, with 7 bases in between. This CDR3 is CASSFRANQPQHF. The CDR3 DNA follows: TGTGCCAGCAGTTTTAGGGCGAATCAGCCCCAGCATTTT.

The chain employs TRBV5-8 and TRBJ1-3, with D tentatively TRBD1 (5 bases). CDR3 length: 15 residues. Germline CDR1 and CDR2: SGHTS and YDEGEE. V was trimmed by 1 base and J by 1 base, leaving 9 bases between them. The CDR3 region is CASSLRGPSGNTIYF. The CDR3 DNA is TGTGCCAGCAGCTTGCGGGGACCTTCTGGAAACACCATATATTTT.

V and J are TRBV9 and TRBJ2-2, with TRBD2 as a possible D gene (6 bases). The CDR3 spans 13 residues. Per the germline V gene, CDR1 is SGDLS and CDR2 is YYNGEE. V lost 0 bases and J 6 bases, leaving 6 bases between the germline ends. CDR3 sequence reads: CASSVGRAGELFF. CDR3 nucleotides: TGTGCCAGCAGCGTAGGGAGGGCCGGGGAGCTGTTTTTT.

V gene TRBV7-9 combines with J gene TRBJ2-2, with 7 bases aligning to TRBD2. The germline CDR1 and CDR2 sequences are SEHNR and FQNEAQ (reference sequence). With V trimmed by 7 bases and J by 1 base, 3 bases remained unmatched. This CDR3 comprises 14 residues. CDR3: CASMVAGNTGELFF. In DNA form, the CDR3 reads TGTGCCAGCATGGTAGCGGGGAACACCGGGGAGCTGTTTTTT.

CDR3 protein: CASSIVGGLQTQYF. The CDR3 nucleotides read TGTGCCAGTAGTATAGTGGGGGGGCTACAGACCCAGTACTTC. This sequence joins TRBV19 and TRBJ2-5; perhaps TRBD2 as D (7 bases). The CDR3 runs to 14 residues. The V gene lost 1 base and the J gene lost 6 bases, with 12 bases spanning the gap. Germline CDR1 LNHDA, CDR2 SQIVND (reference sequence).

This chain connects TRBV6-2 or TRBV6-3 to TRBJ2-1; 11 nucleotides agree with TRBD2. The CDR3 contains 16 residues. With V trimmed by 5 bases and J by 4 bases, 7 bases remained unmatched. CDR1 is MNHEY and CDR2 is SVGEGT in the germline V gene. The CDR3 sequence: CASSILAGEIYNEQFF. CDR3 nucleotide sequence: TGTGCCAGCAGTATACTAGCGGGAGAGATATACAATGAGCAGTTCTTC.

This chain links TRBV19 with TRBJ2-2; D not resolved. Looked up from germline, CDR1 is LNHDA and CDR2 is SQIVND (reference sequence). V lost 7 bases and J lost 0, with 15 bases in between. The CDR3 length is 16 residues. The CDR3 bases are TGTGCCAGTATCCCCCCGGGCAGGACGAACACCGGGGAGCTGTTTTTT. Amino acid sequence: CASIPPGRTNTGELFF.

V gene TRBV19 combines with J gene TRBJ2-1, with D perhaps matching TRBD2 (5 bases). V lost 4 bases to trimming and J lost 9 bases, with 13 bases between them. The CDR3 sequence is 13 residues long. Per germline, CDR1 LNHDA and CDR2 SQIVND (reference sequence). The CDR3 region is CASSTSPGSEQFF. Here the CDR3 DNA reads TGTGCCAGTAGTACCTCTCCGGGGAGTGAGCAGTTCTTC.

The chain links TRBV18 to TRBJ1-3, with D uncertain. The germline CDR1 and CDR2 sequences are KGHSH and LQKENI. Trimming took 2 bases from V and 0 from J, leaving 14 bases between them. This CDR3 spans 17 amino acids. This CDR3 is CASSPWVPGSSGNTIYF. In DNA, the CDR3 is TGTGCCAGCTCACCATGGGTGCCGGGGAGCTCTGGAAACACCATATATTTT.

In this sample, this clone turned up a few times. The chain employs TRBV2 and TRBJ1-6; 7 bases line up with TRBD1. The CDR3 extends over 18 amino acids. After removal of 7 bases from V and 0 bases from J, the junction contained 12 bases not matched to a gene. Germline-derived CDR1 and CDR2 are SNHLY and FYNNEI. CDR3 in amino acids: CASTLGQLPISYNSPLHF. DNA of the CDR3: TGTGCCAGCACCCTGGGACAGCTTCCCATCTCCTATAATTCACCCCTCCACTTT.

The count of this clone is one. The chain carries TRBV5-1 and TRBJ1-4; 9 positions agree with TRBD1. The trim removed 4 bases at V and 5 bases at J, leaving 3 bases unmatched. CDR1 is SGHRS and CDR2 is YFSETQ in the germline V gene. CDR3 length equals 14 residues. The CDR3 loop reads CASSGGQGNEKLFF. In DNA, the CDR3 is TGCGCCAGCAGCGGGGGACAGGGAAATGAAAAACTGTTTTTT.

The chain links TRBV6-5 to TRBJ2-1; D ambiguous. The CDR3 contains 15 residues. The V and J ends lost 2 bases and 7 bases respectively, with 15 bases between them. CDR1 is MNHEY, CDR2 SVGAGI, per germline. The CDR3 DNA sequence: TGTGCCAGCAGTTACGGCATTTCTGGGCAGAATGAGCAGTTCTTC. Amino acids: CASSYGISGQNEQFF.

The DNA for the CDR3 is TGTGCCAGCAGCCAGGGGGCGCGGGGAGATACGCAGTATTTT. This translates into CASSQGARGDTQYF. The gene calls are TRBV11-3 and TRBJ2-3; 8 nucleotides align to TRBD1. The CDR3 is 14 amino acids. Germline loops: CDR1 SGHNT, CDR2 YENEEA. The trim removed 5 bases at V and 5 bases at J, leaving 6 bases unmatched.

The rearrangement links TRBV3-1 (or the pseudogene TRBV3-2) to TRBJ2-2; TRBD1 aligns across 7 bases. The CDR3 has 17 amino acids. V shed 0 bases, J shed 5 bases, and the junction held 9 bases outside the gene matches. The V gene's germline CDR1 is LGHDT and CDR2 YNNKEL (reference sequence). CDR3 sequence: CASSQEGRQGETGELFF. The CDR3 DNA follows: TGTGCCAGCAGCCAAGAGGGCCGACAGGGTGAGACCGGGGAGCTGTTTTTT.

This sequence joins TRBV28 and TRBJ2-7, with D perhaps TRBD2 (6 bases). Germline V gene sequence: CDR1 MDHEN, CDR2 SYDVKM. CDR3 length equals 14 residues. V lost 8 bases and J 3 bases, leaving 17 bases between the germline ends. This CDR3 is CASGGTSAVYEQYF. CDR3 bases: TGTGCCAGCGGTGGGACTTCAGCTGTCTACGAGCAGTACTTC.

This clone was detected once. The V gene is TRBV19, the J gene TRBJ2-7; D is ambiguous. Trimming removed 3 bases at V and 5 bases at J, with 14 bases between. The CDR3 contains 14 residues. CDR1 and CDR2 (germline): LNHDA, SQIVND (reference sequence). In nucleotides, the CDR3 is TGTGCCAGTAGTATCGGTCAGGCCTTCGACGAGCAGTACTTC. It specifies CASSIGQAFDEQYF.

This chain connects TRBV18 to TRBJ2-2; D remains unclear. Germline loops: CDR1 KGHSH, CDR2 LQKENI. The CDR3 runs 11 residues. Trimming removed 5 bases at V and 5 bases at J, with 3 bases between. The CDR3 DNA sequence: TGTGCCAGCTCAGTAACCGGGGAGCTGTTTTTT. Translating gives CASSVTGELFF.

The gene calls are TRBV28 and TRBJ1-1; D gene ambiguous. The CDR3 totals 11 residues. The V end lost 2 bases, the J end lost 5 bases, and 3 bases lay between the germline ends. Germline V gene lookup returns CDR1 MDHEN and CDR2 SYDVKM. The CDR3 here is CASSLPTEAFF. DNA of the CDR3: TGTGCCAGCAGTTTACCTACTGAAGCTTTCTTT.

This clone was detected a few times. The CDR3 is CASSYDSNQPQHF. CDR3 in DNA: TGTGCCAGCAGTTATGATAGCAATCAGCCCCAGCATTTT. The J gene is TRBJ1-5, the V gene TRBV6-5, with D hard to call. V shed 3 bases and J shed 0 bases, with 3 bases lying between them. Germline-derived CDR1 and CDR2 are MNHEY and SVGAGI. This CDR3 has 13 residues.

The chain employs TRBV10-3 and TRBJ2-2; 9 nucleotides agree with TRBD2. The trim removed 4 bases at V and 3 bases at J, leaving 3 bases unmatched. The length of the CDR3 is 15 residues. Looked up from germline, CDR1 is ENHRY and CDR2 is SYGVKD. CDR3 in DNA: TGTGCCATCAGTGGGATAGCGGGGGACACCGGGGAGCTGTTTTTT. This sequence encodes CAISGIAGDTGELFF.

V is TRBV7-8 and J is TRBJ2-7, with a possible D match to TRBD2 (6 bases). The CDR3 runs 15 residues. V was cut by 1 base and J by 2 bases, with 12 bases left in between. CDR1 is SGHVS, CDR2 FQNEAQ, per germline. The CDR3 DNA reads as TGTGCCAGCAGCTTAGGGCCAGCGGGTACCTACGAGCAGTACTTC. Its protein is CASSLGPAGTYEQYF.

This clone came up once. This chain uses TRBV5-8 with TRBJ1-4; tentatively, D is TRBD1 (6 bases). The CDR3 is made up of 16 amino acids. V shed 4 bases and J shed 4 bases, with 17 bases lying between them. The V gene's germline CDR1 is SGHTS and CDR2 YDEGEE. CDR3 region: CASSLAHRVFNEKLFF. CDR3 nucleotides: TGTGCCAGCAGCCTCGCCCACAGGGTCTTTAATGAAAAACTGTTTTTT.